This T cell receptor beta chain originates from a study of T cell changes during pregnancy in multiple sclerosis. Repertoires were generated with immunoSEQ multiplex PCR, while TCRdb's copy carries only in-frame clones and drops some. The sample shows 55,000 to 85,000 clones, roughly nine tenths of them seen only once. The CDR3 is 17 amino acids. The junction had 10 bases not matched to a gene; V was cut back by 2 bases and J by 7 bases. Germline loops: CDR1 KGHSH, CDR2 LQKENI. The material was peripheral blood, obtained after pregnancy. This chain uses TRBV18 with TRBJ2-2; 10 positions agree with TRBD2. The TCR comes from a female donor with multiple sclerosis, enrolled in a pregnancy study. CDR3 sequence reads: CASSPELAGHLNGELFF. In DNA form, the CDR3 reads TGTGCCAGCTCACCAGAACTAGCGGGGCACCTCAACGGGGAGCTGTTTTTT.